This T cell receptor beta chain originates from a study of shared T cell receptors in the human thymus. This CDR3 contains 16 residues. Germline trimming cut 3 bases from V and 0 bases from J; bases unmatched to any gene: 5. Germline values: CDR1 SNHLY, CDR2 FYNNEI. Sequencing used immunoSEQ multiplex PCR; TCRdb keeps in-frame clones, though not all of them. The sample holds about 660,000 clones, more than 75% seen once. The sample also formed part of further work on human thymus T cells. This second study says: In corrective heart surgery, resections were taken, and these provided the thymus tissue.

The receptor was derived from a boy less than two years old with a congenital heart defect. Material for sequencing was thymocytes. V gene TRBV2 combines with J gene TRBJ2-1; 7 positions match TRBD2. The CDR3 here is CASSEGGGSSYNEQFF. CDR3 DNA sequence: TGTGCCAGCAGTGAGGGGGGAGGGAGCTCCTACAATGAGCAGTTCTTC.